The 24 T cell receptor beta chains below come from one sample, sequenced in a study of cytomegalovirus exposure and HLA in healthy donors. The PCR made use of 60 Vbeta and 13 Jbeta primers. Libraries were prepared by immunoSEQ multiplex PCR; TCRdb keeps only in-frame clonotypes and omits some of them. The profile shows around 95,000 clones, approximately 79% of them singletons. Material: PBMCs. These receptors were collected from a male donor in good health and CMV-seronegative.

The chain uses TRBV25-1 and TRBJ2-7; TRBD2 might be the D (5 bases). The germline V gene has CDR1 MGHDK and CDR2 SYGVNS. Trimming removed 3 bases from V and 6 bases from J, with 15 bases in between. The CDR3 length is 14 residues. DNA of the CDR3: TGTGCCAGCAGTGATTCGACTGGAGGCCTCGAGCAGTACTTC. Its protein product is CASSDSTGGLEQYF.

The rearrangement uses TRBV29-1 and TRBJ2-1; 7 nucleotides match TRBD2. The ends lost 3 bases at V and 1 base at J; junction bases unmatched: 0. The CDR3 is 13 residues long. The germline CDR1 and CDR2 sequences are SQVTM and ANQGSEA. The CDR3 DNA reads TGCAGCGTTGACGGGAGGTCCTACAATGAGCAGTTCTTC. Translating it yields CSVDGRSYNEQFF.

In its sample, this clone was seen once. V usage is TRBV4-2 and J usage is TRBJ2-7, with TRBD1 matching 7 bases. The CDR3 loop spans 12 amino acids. J gave up 6 bases and V 2 bases, and 1 base lay outside the gene matches. The germline V gene has CDR1 LGHNA and CDR2 YNFKEQ. The CDR3 is CASSQNRGEQYF. CDR3 bases: TGTGCCAGCAGCCAAAACAGGGGCGAGCAGTACTTC.

This clone was recorded only once. The chain couples TRBV11-3 to TRBJ2-1, with D perhaps TRBD1 (5 bases). With 0 bases removed from V and 4 bases from J, the gap between germline ends came to 13 bases. Germline CDR1 SGHNT, CDR2 YENEEA. CDR3 length equals 16 residues. The CDR3 DNA reads TGTGCCAGCAGCTTAGACTCTGGGGCGCGGTACAATGAGCAGTTCTTC. This translates into CASSLDSGARYNEQFF.

A remark on this clone: One end of the junction is discordant with germline, which a read error may explain. The rearrangement joins TRBV18 to TRBJ1-2; D call uncertain. The CDR3 extends over 17 amino acids. From germline, CDR1 is KGHSH and CDR2 LQKENI. CDR3 coding DNA: TGTGCCAACTCACTGACTCCCCAATCCGCGGATAACTATGGCTACACCTTC. This encodes CANSLTPQSADNYGYTF. The full variable domain, its missing parts supplied by reference TRBV18 and TRBJ1-2, is NAGVMQNPRHLVRRRGQEARLRCSPMKGHSHVYWYRQLPEEGLKFMVYLQKENIIDESGMPKERFSAEFPKEGPSILRIQQVVRGDSAAYFCANSLTPQSADNYGYTFGSGTRLTVV.

This clone was recorded a few times. V is TRBV27 and J is TRBJ2-2, with TRBD1 matching over 7 bases. CDR1 and CDR2 from the germline V gene are MNHEY and SMNVEV (reference sequence). J gave up 6 bases and V 4 bases, and 5 bases lay outside the gene matches. The CDR3 totals 14 residues. In DNA form, the CDR3 reads TGTGCCAGCAGTTCAACTCAGGGGGCCGGGGAGCTGTTTTTT. It translates to CASSSTQGAGELFF.

J is TRBJ2-7 and V is TRBV5-1; D may be TRBD2 (6 bases). CDR3 length: 13 amino acids. Germline V lookup: CDR1 SGHRS, CDR2 YFSETQ. V was cut by 2 bases and J by 9 bases, with 15 bases left in between. The DNA of the CDR3 is TGCGCCAGCAGCTTCGGGACGGAGACTAGGCAGTACTTC. It codes for CASSFGTETRQYF.

The chain carries TRBV6-6 and TRBJ2-7; 7 positions match TRBD1. The germline V gene encodes CDR1 MNHNY and CDR2 SVGAGI (reference sequence). The CDR3 is 13 residues long. J was trimmed by 2 bases and V by 2 bases; bases with no gene match: 0. In DNA, the CDR3 is TGTGCCAGCAGTTACAGGGGGCCCTACGAGCAGTACTTC. As protein: CASSYRGPYEQYF.

This clone was seen only a few times. The chain employs TRBV9 and TRBJ1-1, with 7 bases identical to TRBD1. J was trimmed by 8 bases and V by 0 bases; bases with no gene match: 4. The CDR3 contains 13 residues. Germline CDR1 SGDLS, CDR2 YYNGEE. The CDR3 DNA reads TGTGCCAGCAGCGTAGGGGCAGGGGGAGAAGCTTTCTTT. This encodes CASSVGAGGEAFF.

The rearrangement links TRBV29-1 to TRBJ2-1, with 11 bases identical to TRBD2. V lost 2 bases and J lost 2; bases outside the gene matches: 5. Germline V CDR1 and CDR2: SQVTM, ANQGSEA. CDR3 length: 16 amino acids. The CDR3 DNA reads as TGCAGCGTTGAAACAGGGACTAGCGGTACCTACAATGAGCAGTTCTTC. Residues: CSVETGTSGTYNEQFF.

V is TRBV5-1 and J is TRBJ2-1; possibly TRBD1 for D (6 bases). The CDR3 is made up of 15 amino acids. The ends were cut back, 0 bases at V and 9 bases at J, with 16 bases in the middle. Germline V gene data show CDR1 as SGHRS and CDR2 as YFSETQ. This CDR3 is CASSLALGDTGEQFF. CDR3 coding DNA: TGCGCCAGCAGCTTGGCGCTAGGGGACACTGGTGAGCAGTTCTTC.

The V gene is TRBV30, the J gene TRBJ2-5; D uncertain. The end of the DNA aligns better with TRBJ2-7, so the J call may be wrong. Germline V lookup: CDR1 GTSNPN, CDR2 SVGIG (reference sequence). This CDR3 region has 11 residues. CDR3 sequence reads: CAWSLAYEQYF. The CDR3 DNA is TGTGCCTGGAGTCTAGCCTACGAGCAGTACTTC.

The J gene is TRBJ2-7, the V gene TRBV5-1; D is unclear. This CDR3 has 14 amino acids. The germline V gene has CDR1 SGHRS and CDR2 YFSETQ. Trimming removed 6 bases from V and 6 bases from J, with 19 bases in between. CDR3 nucleotides: TGCGCCAGCACCCCAAGTGCAGAAGTTGGCGAGCAGTACTTC. Protein product: CASTPSAEVGEQYF.

This chain links TRBV30 with TRBJ2-2; a weak D match, TRBD2 (6 bases). Germline V gene data show CDR1 as GTSNPN and CDR2 as SVGIG (reference sequence). Trimming left V 0 bases short and J 1 base short, with 9 bases between. The CDR3 extends over 15 amino acids. The CDR3 protein is CAWSVLTRNTGELFF. CDR3 coding DNA: TGTGCCTGGAGTGTACTGACTAGGAACACCGGGGAGCTGTTTTTT.

The chain uses TRBV6-5 and TRBJ1-5, with 10 nucleotides matching TRBD1. CDR3 length: 15 amino acids. Germline V gene lookup returns CDR1 MNHEY and CDR2 SVGAGI. V shed 5 bases and J 6 bases; nucleotides not matched to a gene: 7. CDR3 DNA sequence: TGTGCCAGCAGTACGACAGGGGGCTTCAGTCAGCCCCAGCATTTT. It encodes CASSTTGGFSQPQHF.

CDR3 DNA: TGTGCCACCCTAGGAGGAAGGGGGACTGAAGCTTTCTTT. Its protein is CATLGGRGTEAFF. V is TRBV27 and J is TRBJ1-1; maybe TRBD1 (6 bases). The CDR3 loop spans 13 amino acids. Germline V gene data show CDR1 as MNHEY and CDR2 as SMNVEV (reference sequence). Trimming removed 10 bases from V and 5 bases from J, with 17 bases in between.

This clone showed up just a few times. The chain employs TRBV7-9 and TRBJ1-2; 7 bases line up with TRBD1. This CDR3 has 13 residues. V lost 8 bases to trimming and J lost 6 bases; unmatched junction nucleotides: 9. Germline V gene sequence: CDR1 SEHNR, CDR2 FQNEAQ (reference sequence). The CDR3 sequence is CASATGDTHGYTF. The CDR3 DNA reads as TGTGCCAGCGCAACAGGGGATACCCATGGCTACACCTTC.

This clone was picked up a small number of times. J is TRBJ2-7 and V is TRBV18, with 8 nucleotides matching TRBD2. The germline gives CDR1 KGHSH, CDR2 LQKENI. The length of the CDR3 is 16 residues. Trimming took 3 bases from V and 2 from J; bases not matched to a gene: 9. CDR3 in amino acids: CASSPVTSGNPYEQYF. In nucleotides, the CDR3 is TGTGCCAGCTCACCGGTCACTAGCGGCAATCCCTACGAGCAGTACTTC. The variable domain in full, completed from reference TRBV18 and TRBJ2-7, reads NAGVMQNPRHLVRRRGQEARLRCSPMKGHSHVYWYRQLPEEGLKFMVYLQKENIIDESGMPKERFSAEFPKEGPSILRIQQVVRGDSAAYFCASSPVTSGNPYEQYFGPGTRLTVT.

On this clone: Other DNA sequences in this sample translate to the same CDR3. V is TRBV7-3 and J is TRBJ1-1, with 7 bases fitting TRBD1. This CDR3 has 13 amino acids. Trimming removed 5 bases from V and 2 bases from J; junction bases left unmatched: 2. Germline values: CDR1 SGHTA, CDR2 FQGTGA. The CDR3 DNA reads TGTGCCAGCAGCCGACAGGGCAACACTGAAGCTTTCTTT. This encodes CASSRQGNTEAFF.

The chain has TRBV27 and TRBJ2-3; 10 nucleotides line up with TRBD2. V was pared by 5 bases and J by 4 bases, with 6 bases of the junction left unmatched. CDR3 size: 15 residues. Germline CDR1 is MNHEY and CDR2 is SMNVEV (reference sequence). The CDR3 bases are TGTGCCAGCAGTCAACTAGCGGGAACCGCAGATACGCAGTATTTT. Amino acid sequence: CASSQLAGTADTQYF.

This clone was counted once. In DNA, the CDR3 is TGTGCCAGCAGCAAAGTGGGGCAGGGGGTCATAGAATGCGGTTACGAGCAGTACTTC. It encodes CASSKVGQGVIECGYEQYF. V gene TRBV21-1 combines with J gene TRBJ2-7; the table's D call TRBD1 went unverified against the DNA. TRBV21-1 is assigned pseudogene status. This CDR3 comprises 19 residues.

This chain uses TRBV28 with TRBJ2-2; the match to TRBD2 covers 9 bases. V lost 2 bases and J lost 6; bases outside the gene matches: 10. The germline CDR1 and CDR2 sequences are MDHEN and SYDVKM. The CDR3 runs 17 residues. DNA for the CDR3: TGTGCCAGCAGTTTAGCTGGTAGCGGGAGTTTAGCCGGGGAGCTGTTTTTT. Protein: CASSLAGSGSLAGELFF.

CDR3 residues: CASSVSREGLNTGELFF. The CDR3 DNA is TGTGCCAGCAGCGTCTCGCGGGAGGGCCTGAACACCGGGGAGCTGTTTTTT. The V call is TRBV9, the J call TRBJ2-2, with TRBD2 identical over 9 bases. V gave up 2 bases and J gave up 1 base; unmatched junction bases: 6. The CDR3 has 17 residues. Per the germline V gene, CDR1 is SGDLS and CDR2 is YYNGEE.

This chain connects TRBV5-1 to TRBJ1-4; tentative D call: TRBD1 (5 bases). The CDR3 runs 13 residues. Germline values: CDR1 SGHRS, CDR2 YFSETQ. The ends were cut back, 4 bases at V and 4 bases at J, with 8 bases in the middle. The CDR3 nucleotides are TGCGCCAGCAGCCCGGACATTAATGAAAAACTGTTTTTT. Protein product: CASSPDINEKLFF.